The clone carrying this T cell receptor (beta chain) was seen at least ten times. CDR3 length: 16 amino acids. V lost 4 bases to trimming and J lost 0 bases; unmatched junction nucleotides: 5. Per germline, CDR1 MGHRA and CDR2 YSYEKL. Original handling: Cell counts per sample came from amplifying reference gene primers. Sequencing was performed with immunoSEQ multiplex PCR; in TCRdb, only in-frame clones are kept and a portion is missing. Clonal size and the V and J genes are those of that table, whereas D and trimming came from the DNA. The table has 200,000 to 300,000 clones, roughly 82% seen once. This record comes from a study of blood T cell repertoires in COVID-19. Background on the study: The origin of the acute and convalescent COVID-19 samples was the United States, Italy and Spain. Sources were T cells, B-cell-depleted T cells, or PBMCs; the material itself was cDNA or gDNA.

This sequence joins TRBV4-1 and TRBJ1-5; 8 positions agree with TRBD1. This clonotype originated in a woman aged 70 to 79 with acute or convalescent COVID-19. Sequenced: peripheral blood. The CDR3 is CASSLDGTGSNQPQHF. In nucleotides, the CDR3 is TGCGCCAGCAGCCTTGACGGGACAGGTAGCAATCAGCCCCAGCATTTT.